The sample holds a few counts of the clone carrying this T cell receptor beta chain. The target antigen is unknown. The data derive from a study of cytomegalovirus exposure and HLA in healthy donors. Notes on the study in general: In vitro work confirmed that a few CMV-associated chains recognize CMV antigens.

Researchers ran the PCR with 60 Vbeta and 13 Jbeta primers. In the original analysis: Unique TCR beta chains numbered 80 million to 95 million in a later analysis, with 10 million to 14 million shared. This table comes from immunoSEQ multiplex PCR, and its TCRdb copy is limited to in-frame clones, with some not included. The DNA gave D and trimming, while V, J and clone size come from that table. The table has some 150,000 clones, around 68% seen once. The CDR3 is 16 amino acids. Trimming took 0 bases from V and 8 from J, leaving 17 bases between them. Germline V lookup: CDR1 SGHDN, CDR2 FVKESK. The TCR originated in a man aged 25 to 45 in good health and CMV-seronegative. This rearrangement joins TRBV14 to TRBJ2-1, with D possibly being TRBD2 (5 bases). Material: PBMCs. CDR3 loop: CASSQDQAAAGHEQFF. The CDR3 nucleotides are TGTGCCAGCAGCCAAGATCAAGCAGCGGCGGGTCATGAGCAGTTCTTC.